This entry lists 4 T cell receptor beta chains sequenced from one sample in a study of blood T cells in healthy people across ages. The use of a sample-barcoded 5' primer and a J-beta primer mix characterized a second PCR of roughly 6 to 11 cycles. From the 5' RACE reads, TCRdb called clonotypes with MiXCR, one entry per CDR3 protein. Of fewer than 2,000,000 distinct CDR3 sequences listed, about two fifths are singletons. The sample taken for sequencing was blood. These receptors originate from a human donor in good health.

This clonotype came up a few times. The J gene is TRBJ2-4, the V gene TRBV7-2, with TRBD1 identical over 9 bases. The CDR3 totals 14 residues. CDR1 SGHTA and CDR2 FQGNSA come from the germline V gene. V dropped 3 bases and J dropped 6; count of bases not matched to a gene: 3. CDR3 sequence reads: CASSFRTGVNIQYF. CDR3 nucleotide sequence: TGTGCCAGCAGCTTTAGGACAGGGGTAAACATTCAGTACTTC.

This clonotype was seen many times. The rearrangement joins TRBV7-2 to TRBJ2-7, with D perhaps given as TRBD1 or TRBD2 (6 bases each). In germline, CDR1 is SGHTA, CDR2 FQGNSA. This CDR3 contains 16 residues. V lost 4 bases and J 0 bases, leaving 16 bases between the germline ends. Here the CDR3 reads CASSSKGGVSSYEQYF. In nucleotides, the CDR3 is TGTGCCAGCAGCTCTAAGGGGGGCGTTAGCTCCTACGAGCAGTACTTC. The whole variable domain, filled in from reference TRBV7-2 and TRBJ2-7, reads GAGVSQSPSNKVTEKGKDVELRCDPISGHTALYWYRQSLGQGLEFLIYFQGNSAPDKSGLPSDRFSAERTGGSVSTLTIQRTQQEDSAVYLCASSSKGGVSSYEQYFGPGTRLTVT.

V gene TRBV24-1 combines with J gene TRBJ2-4; TRBD1 matches at 7 bases. The end of the DNA fits TRBJ2-5 better, so the J call may be wrong. Germline lookup yields CDR1 KGHDR and CDR2 SFDVKD. CDR3 length: 15 residues. This chain's CDR3 is CATSDSRDSQETQYF. CDR3 coding DNA: TGTGCCACCAGTGACAGCCGGGACAGCCAAGAGACCCAGTACTTC.

The rearrangement joins TRBV11-3 to TRBJ1-1, with D unresolved. Per germline, CDR1 SGHNT and CDR2 YENEEA. V was cut by 1 base and J by 1 base, with 7 bases left in between. The CDR3 runs 14 residues. The CDR3 nucleotides are TGTGCCAGCAGCTTAGGAGAACGGAACACTGAAGCTTTCTTT. Residues: CASSLGERNTEAFF.